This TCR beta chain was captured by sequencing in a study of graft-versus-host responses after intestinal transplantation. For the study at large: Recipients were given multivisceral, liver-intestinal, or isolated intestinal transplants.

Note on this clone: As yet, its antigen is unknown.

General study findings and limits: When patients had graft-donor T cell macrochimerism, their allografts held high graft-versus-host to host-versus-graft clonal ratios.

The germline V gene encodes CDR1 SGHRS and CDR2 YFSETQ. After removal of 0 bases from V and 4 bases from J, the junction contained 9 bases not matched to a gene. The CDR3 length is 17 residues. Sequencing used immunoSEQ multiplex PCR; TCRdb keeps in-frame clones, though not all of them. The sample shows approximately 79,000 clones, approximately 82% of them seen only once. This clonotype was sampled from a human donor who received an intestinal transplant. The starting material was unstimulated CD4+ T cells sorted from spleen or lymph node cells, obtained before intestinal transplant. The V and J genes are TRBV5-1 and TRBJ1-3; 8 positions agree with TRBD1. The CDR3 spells CASSLGPQGAEGNTIYF. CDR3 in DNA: TGCGCCAGCAGCTTGGGCCCCCAGGGGGCGGAAGGAAACACCATATATTTT.